This TCR beta chain stems from a study of human T cells and chemical hapten exposure (dated by TCRdb to the early 2020s). About the study as a whole: For sensitization, 2% DPC in acetone was applied to a roughly 2 cm by roughly 2 cm area of upper inner arm skin. Weekly therapeutic DPC doses were additionally applied to the scalp of patients throughout the roughly 26-week study period. Patch testing was done on the upper back using Finn chambers containing 0.01% DPC, and results were scored after 6 days according to International Contact Dermatitis Research Group standards. The patient cohort, mostly female, included alopecia areata with under or over 50% scalp involvement, alopecia totalis and alopecia universalis. The libraries were sequenced as a pool, and the TCR yield per sample differed mostly because of small variations in library volumes within the pool. The study tracked peripheral blood TCR repertoire changes in vivo during primary and secondary sensitization to the hapten diphenylcyclopropenone (DPC) in alopecia patients. Patient blood was sampled pre-sensitization (week 0) and at 2, 6 and about 24 weeks after DPC sensitization. For TCR sequencing, blood came from about 29 alopecia patients at anywhere from one to four time points (pre-sensitization, 2, 6 and 24 weeks).

The time point label on this specimen signifies: patch test 2, 6 weeks after DPC sensitization. Explained via the paper, the treatment or condition label denotes: therapeutic diphenylcyclopropenone sensitization with weekly scalp DPC. At each patch-test visit, blood was drawn before the patch test was applied. Eligible patients were aged 18 to 70, diagnosed with alopecia, deemed suitable for DPC therapy, and excluded if pregnant. Unfractionated whole blood was collected in Tempus Blood RNA tubes, and total RNA was extracted from that blood. Overall study outcomes, separate from this receptor: A positive correlation was found between the number of PT1 expanded TCRs and patch test score, with significance reached at thresholds 8, 16 and 32 but not 4. Compared with pre-sensitization or healthy control sets, expanded TCRs formed significantly more large CDR3 similarity clusters, which is consistent with antigen-driven responses. After repeated subsampling, changes were observed in the strength of the expansion versus patch-test correlation and in the threshold at which the correlation became significant. All patients had alopecia, a presumed autoimmune disease, so their immune response might differ from that of healthy individuals. DPC sensitization did not change the number of TCRs with a frequency above 1 in 1000, and there was no evidence of changes in global repertoire structure.

Concerning this clonotype itself: Its antigen remains undetermined. Base qualities are missing; no much larger clone stands one base away.

The V and J ends are trimmed by 5 bases and 2 bases, leaving 18 bases between them. The CDR3 numbers 16 residues from cysteine through phenylalanine. Of the read, only the CDR3 DNA is kept; its 48 bases are in frame from base 1. Taken from the germline V gene (reference sequence), the CDR1 and CDR2 loops are SEHNR and FQNEAQ. The library was made by RACE. TCRdb lists the instrument as NextSeq 500. During library preparation, unique molecular identifiers were attached to individual cDNA molecules so that TCRs could be counted quantitatively and reproducibly. For every blood RNA sample, sequencing covered both the TCR alpha and TCR beta chains. The authors' analysis ran thus. Samples had a median of roughly 99,000 TCRs, with a range from roughly 23,224 to 700,000. V, J and CDR3 annotation of the TCR reads was performed with the Decombinator software suite. For PS versus PT1 abundance plots, all samples were subsampled to the same number of TCRs (28,000). TCRs were defined as expanded if absent before sensitization and observed at least eight times at the 2-week time point. TCRdb reprocessing: public reads trimmed at Q25 with fastp, clones called with MiXCR, in-frame beta chains kept. Each CDR3 protein appears once, grouped with its most common genes and DNA. The V and J calls, along with clone size, are taken from TCRdb and not from the paper's own processing. This sample has roughly 50,000 distinct CDR3 sequences in its table, and about 10% of those were observed once. The ten largest clones capture approximately 1.6% of the sample.

The receptor's source is a woman in her 50s with alopecia areata. Some clones in this sample may be carry-over from other donors' samples. The specimen was whole blood, collected in connection with sensitization to the hapten diphenylcyclopropenone (DPC). Recombination joined TRBV7-9 with TRBJ2-5, with TRBD1 as a weak D call on 6 bases. In nucleotides, the sequence is TGTGCCAGCAGCCCCGGTTCCGGACAGAGTCAAGAGACCCAGTACTTC. Translated, this gives CASSPGSGQSQETQYF. With the rest looked up from the reference TRBV7-9 and TRBJ2-5 genes rather than sequenced, the full variable domain is DTGVSQNPRHKITKRGQNVTFRCDPISEHNRLYWYRQTLGQGPEFLTYFQNEAQLEKSRLLSDRFSAERPKGSFSTLEIQRTEQGDSAMYLCASSPGSGQSQETQYFGPGTRLLVL.